These 12 T cell receptor beta chains were sequenced from one sample in a study of blood T cell repertoires in COVID-19. Here immunoSEQ multiplex PCR was the method, and the copy in TCRdb shows in-frame clones only, minus some. The sample includes 100,000 to 150,000 clones, approximately 89% seen only once; the top ten take roughly 11%. Sequencing was performed on peripheral blood. The receptors here all came from a woman aged 70-85 years with COVID-19, enrolled during active disease.

This chain uses TRBV7-2 with TRBJ2-7; 14 bases are a match to TRBD2. The CDR3 runs 19 residues. The germline V gene has CDR1 SGHTA and CDR2 FQGNSA. V trimming: 1 base; J trimming: 1 base; junction bases outside the gene matches: 9. CDR3 sequence reads: CASSLVGGLAGAESYEQYF. CDR3 sequence (DNA): TGTGCCAGCAGCTTAGTGGGGGGACTAGCGGGGGCCGAATCCTACGAGCAGTACTTC.

This chain joins TRBV12-3 or TRBV12-4 and TRBJ1-5, with a weak D call TRBD1 (6 bases). The V end was cut by 8 bases, the J end by 7 bases, with 15 bases between. The CDR3 has 13 residues. The CDR3 region is CASRRGQGQPQHF. The CDR3 DNA is TGTGCCAGCCGGAGAGGGCAGGGGCAGCCCCAGCATTTT.

The chain recombines TRBV6-5 with TRBJ2-7, with 7 bases matching TRBD2. The V and J ends lost 2 bases and 2 bases, in that order; junction bases with no gene match: 6. The germline V gene encodes CDR1 MNHEY and CDR2 SVGAGI. The CDR3 extends over 15 amino acids. The DNA for the CDR3 is TGTGCCAGCAGTTACGCGGGGGACTTGACCTACGAGCAGTACTTC. Amino acids: CASSYAGDLTYEQYF.

The rearrangement uses TRBV5-1 and TRBJ1-2; the match to TRBD1 covers 7 bases. V was pared by 4 bases and J by 6 bases, with 9 bases of the junction left unmatched. Germline CDR1 reads SGHRS; CDR2 reads YFSETQ. The CDR3 has 14 residues. The CDR3 reads CASSRGQQGNGYTF. The CDR3 nucleotides are TGCGCCAGCAGCCGGGGACAGCAGGGGAATGGCTACACCTTC.

About this clone itself: Additional DNA sequences in this sample encode the identical CDR3. The chain is built from TRBV14 and TRBJ1-1, with 10 bases lining up with TRBD1. Germline V gene data show CDR1 as SGHDN and CDR2 as FVKESK. CDR3 length: 13 amino acids. Trimming removed 4 bases from V and 5 bases from J; junction bases left unmatched: 1. The CDR3 DNA reads as TGTGCCAGCAGCCGGGACAGGGGTACTGAAGCTTTCTTT. Its translation: CASSRDRGTEAFF.

A note on this clone: Other nucleotide sequences from this sample produce the same CDR3. CDR3 DNA: TGCGCCAGCAGCTTGGACGGAGGTAATTCACCCCTCCACTTT. Amino acids: CASSLDGGNSPLHF. The chain links TRBV5-1 to TRBJ1-6; D ambiguous. Trimming stripped 0 bases from V and 6 bases from J, with 7 bases between. CDR1 SGHRS and CDR2 YFSETQ come from the germline V gene. The CDR3 consists of 14 residues.

V is TRBV5-6 and J is TRBJ2-3; no firm D call. V lost 3 bases to trimming and J lost 0 bases, with 11 bases between them. The CDR3 length is 15 residues. The germline gives CDR1 SGHDT, CDR2 YYEEEE. CDR3 in amino acids: CASSWLRRSTDTQYF. The DNA for the CDR3 is TGTGCCAGCAGCTGGTTGCGGAGAAGCACAGATACGCAGTATTTT.

The chain employs TRBV7-3 and TRBJ2-1; D gene ambiguous. The CDR3 sequence is 13 residues long. CDR1 and CDR2 from the germline V gene are SGHTA and FQGTGA. The V gene lost 5 bases and the J gene lost 7 bases, with 12 bases spanning the gap. The CDR3 spells CASSPNSLNEQFF. As DNA, the CDR3 is TGTGCCAGCAGCCCCAATAGTCTTAATGAGCAGTTCTTC.

The J gene is TRBJ2-3, the V gene TRBV2; 13 bases align to TRBD2. The V gene end was trimmed by 10 bases and the J gene end by 6 bases; junction bases not matched to a gene: 13. The germline V gene has CDR1 SNHLY and CDR2 FYNNEI. The CDR3 is 16 amino acids. CDR3 DNA: TGTGCCACATCCCCAGGGACTAGCGGGAACGGCGATACGCAGTATTTT. Translation: CATSPGTSGNGDTQYF.

The chain recombines TRBV6-5 with TRBJ1-1, with D maybe TRBD1 (6 bases). This CDR3 has 13 residues. CDR1 and CDR2 from the germline V gene are MNHEY and SVGAGI. V was shortened by 4 bases and J by 7 bases, with 13 bases between the two germline ends. CDR3 bases: TGTGCCAGCAGTTCCGGGACACGGCTTGAAGCTTTCTTT. As protein: CASSSGTRLEAFF.

This chain uses TRBV2 with TRBJ1-4, with D tentatively TRBD1 (5 bases). V was trimmed by 4 bases and J by 7 bases, leaving 16 bases between them. Germline CDR1 reads SNHLY; CDR2 reads FYNNEI. The length of the CDR3 is 15 residues. CDR3 coding DNA: TGTGCCAGCAGTGGGTTTCTGCAGGGAGGTGAAAAACTGTTTTTT. Amino acid sequence: CASSGFLQGGEKLFF.

V is TRBV7-3 and J is TRBJ1-4, with D hard to call. This CDR3 has 13 amino acids. V was clipped by 1 base and J by 8 bases, with 8 bases between them. Germline values: CDR1 SGHTA, CDR2 FQGTGA. Here the CDR3 DNA reads TGTGCCAGCAGCTTAAGGCCCAGGGAAAAACTGTTTTTT. This codes for CASSLRPREKLFF.